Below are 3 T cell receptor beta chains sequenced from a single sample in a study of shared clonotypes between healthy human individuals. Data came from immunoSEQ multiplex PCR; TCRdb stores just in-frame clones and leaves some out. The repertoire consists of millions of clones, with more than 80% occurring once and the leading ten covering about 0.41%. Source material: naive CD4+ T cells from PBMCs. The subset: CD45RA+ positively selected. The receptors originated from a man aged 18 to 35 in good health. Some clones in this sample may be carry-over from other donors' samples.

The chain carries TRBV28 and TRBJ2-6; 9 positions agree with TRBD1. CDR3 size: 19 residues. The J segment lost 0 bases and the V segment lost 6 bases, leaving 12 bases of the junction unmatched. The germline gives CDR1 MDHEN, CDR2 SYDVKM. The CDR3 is CASRAPGQGLSSGANVLTF. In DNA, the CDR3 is TGTGCCAGCAGAGCCCCCGGACAGGGGTTGAGCTCTGGGGCCAACGTCCTGACTTTC.

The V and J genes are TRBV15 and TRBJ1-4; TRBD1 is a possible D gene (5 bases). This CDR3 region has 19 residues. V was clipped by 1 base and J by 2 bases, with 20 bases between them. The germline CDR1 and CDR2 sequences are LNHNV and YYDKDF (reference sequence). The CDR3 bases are TGTGCCACCAGCAGAGTGCGGGGCTCGGGAGGGGCGACTAATGAAAAACTGTTTTTT. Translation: CATSRVRGSGGATNEKLFF.

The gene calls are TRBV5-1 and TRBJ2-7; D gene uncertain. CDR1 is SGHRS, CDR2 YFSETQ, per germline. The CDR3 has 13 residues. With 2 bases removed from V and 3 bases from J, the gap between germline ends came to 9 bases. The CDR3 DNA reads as TGCGCCAGCAGCTTTGGGTCGCACTACGAGCAGTACTTC. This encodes CASSFGSHYEQYF.